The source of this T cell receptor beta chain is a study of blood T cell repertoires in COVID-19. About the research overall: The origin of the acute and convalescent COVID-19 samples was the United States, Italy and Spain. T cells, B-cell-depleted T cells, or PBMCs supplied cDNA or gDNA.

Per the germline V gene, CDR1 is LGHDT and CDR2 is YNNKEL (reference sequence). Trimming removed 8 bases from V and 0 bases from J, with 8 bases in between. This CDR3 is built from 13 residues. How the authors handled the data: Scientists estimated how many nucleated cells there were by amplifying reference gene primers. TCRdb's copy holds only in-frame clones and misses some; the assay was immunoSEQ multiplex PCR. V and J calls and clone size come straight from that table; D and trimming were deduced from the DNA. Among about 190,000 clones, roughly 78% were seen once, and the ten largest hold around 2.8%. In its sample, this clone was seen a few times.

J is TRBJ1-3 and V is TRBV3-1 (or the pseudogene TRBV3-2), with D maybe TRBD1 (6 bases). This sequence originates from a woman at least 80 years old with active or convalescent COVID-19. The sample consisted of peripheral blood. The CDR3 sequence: CASRQDSGNTIYF. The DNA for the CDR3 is TGTGCCAGCCGACAGGACTCTGGAAACACCATATATTTT.